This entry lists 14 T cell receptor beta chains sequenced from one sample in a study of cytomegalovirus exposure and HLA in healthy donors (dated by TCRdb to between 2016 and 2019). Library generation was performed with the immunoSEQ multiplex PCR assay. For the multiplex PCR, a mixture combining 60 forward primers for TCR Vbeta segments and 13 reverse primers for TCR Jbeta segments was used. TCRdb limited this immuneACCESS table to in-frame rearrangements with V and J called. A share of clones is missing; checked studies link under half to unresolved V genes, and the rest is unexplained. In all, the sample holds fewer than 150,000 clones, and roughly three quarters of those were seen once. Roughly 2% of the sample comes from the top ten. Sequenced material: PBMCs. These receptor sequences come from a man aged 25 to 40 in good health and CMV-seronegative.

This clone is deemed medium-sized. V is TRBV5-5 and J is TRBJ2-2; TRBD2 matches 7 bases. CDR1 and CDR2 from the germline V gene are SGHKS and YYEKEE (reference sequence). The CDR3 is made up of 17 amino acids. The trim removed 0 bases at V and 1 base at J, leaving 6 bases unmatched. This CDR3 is CASSLERGSGNTGELFF. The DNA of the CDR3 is TGTGCCAGCAGCTTGGAGCGGGGTAGCGGGAACACCGGGGAGCTGTTTTTT.

CDR3 nucleotide sequence: TGTGCCAGCAGACGGGGACAGGGAGGGTCCTACGAGCAGTACTTC. This sequence encodes CASRRGQGGSYEQYF. V and J are TRBV28 and TRBJ2-7, with TRBD1 matching 9 bases. Germline V gene lookup returns CDR1 MDHEN and CDR2 SYDVKM. This CDR3 region has 15 residues. Trimming at V came to 6 bases and at J to 1 base, leaving 7 bases not matched to a gene.

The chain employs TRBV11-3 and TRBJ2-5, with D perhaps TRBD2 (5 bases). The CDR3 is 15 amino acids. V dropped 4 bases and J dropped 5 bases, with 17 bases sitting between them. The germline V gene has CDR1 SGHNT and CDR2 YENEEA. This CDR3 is CASSSGGGTVETQYF. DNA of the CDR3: TGTGCCAGCAGCTCGGGCGGAGGTACGGTGGAGACCCAGTACTTC.

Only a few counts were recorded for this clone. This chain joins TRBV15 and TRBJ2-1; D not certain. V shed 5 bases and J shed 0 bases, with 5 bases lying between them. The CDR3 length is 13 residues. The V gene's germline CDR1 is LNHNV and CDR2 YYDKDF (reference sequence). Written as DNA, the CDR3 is TGTGCCACCAGCTCTAGCTCCTACAATGAGCAGTTCTTC. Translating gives CATSSSSYNEQFF.

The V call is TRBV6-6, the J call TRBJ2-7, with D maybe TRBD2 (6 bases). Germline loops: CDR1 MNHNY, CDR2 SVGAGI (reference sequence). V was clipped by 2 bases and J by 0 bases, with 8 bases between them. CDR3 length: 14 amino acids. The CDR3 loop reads CASSYETSSYEQYF. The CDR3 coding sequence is TGTGCCAGCAGTTACGAGACTAGCTCCTACGAGCAGTACTTC.

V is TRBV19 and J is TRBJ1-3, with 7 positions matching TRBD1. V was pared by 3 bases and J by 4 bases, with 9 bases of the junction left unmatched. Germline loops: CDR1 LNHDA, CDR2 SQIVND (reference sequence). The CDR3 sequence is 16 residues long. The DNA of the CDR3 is TGTGCCAGTAGTATCCAGATCGGGACAGCCGGAAACACCATATATTTT. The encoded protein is CASSIQIGTAGNTIYF.

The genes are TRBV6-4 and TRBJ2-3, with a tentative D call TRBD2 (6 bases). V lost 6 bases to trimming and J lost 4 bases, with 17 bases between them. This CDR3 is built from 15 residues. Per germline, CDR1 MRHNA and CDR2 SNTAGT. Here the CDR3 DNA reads TGTGCCAGCAGCGAGACTAGTGGTGAGGCAGATACGCAGTATTTT. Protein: CASSETSGEADTQYF.

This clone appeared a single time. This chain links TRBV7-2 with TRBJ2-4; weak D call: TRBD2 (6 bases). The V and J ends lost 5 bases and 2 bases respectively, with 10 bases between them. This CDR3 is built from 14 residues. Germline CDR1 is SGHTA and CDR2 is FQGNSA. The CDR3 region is CASSPRGTKNIQYF. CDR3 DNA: TGTGCCAGCAGCCCCCGCGGGACCAAAAACATTCAGTACTTC.

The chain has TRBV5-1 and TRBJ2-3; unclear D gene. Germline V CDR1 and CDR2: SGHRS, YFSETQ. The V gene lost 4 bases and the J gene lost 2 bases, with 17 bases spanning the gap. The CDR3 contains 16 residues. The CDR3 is CASSPLTRPNTDTQYF. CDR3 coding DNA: TGCGCCAGCAGCCCCTTGACACGACCCAACACAGATACGCAGTATTTT.

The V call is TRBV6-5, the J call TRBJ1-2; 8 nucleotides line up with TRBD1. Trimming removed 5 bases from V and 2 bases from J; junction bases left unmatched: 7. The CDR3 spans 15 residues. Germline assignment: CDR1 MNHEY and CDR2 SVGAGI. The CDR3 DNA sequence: TGTGCCAGCAGTCCCCGGCAGGGGGCAAACTATGGCTACACCTTC. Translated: CASSPRQGANYGYTF.

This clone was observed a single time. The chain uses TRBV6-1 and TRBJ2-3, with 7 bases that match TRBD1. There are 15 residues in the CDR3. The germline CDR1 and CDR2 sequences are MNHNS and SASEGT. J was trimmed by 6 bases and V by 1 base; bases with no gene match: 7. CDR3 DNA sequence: TGTGCCAGCAGTGAAGGAGGGGGCGCCGGGGATACGCAGTATTTT. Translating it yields CASSEGGGAGDTQYF.

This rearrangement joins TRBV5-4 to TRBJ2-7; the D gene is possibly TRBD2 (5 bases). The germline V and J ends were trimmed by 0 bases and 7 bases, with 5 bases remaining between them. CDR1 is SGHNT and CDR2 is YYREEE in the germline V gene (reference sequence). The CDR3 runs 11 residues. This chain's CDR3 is CASSLAGEQYF. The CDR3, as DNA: TGTGCCAGCAGCTTGGCGGGGGAGCAGTACTTC.

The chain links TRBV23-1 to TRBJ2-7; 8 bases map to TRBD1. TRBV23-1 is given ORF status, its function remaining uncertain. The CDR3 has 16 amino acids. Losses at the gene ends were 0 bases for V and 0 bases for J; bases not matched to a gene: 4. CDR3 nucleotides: TGCGCCAGCAGTCAATCCCGGGACAGGAGCTCCTACGAGCAGTACTTC. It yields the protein CASSQSRDRSSYEQYF.

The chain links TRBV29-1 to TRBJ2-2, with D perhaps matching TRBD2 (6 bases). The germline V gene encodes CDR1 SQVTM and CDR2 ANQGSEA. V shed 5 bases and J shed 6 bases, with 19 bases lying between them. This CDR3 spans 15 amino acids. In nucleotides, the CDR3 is TGCAGCGTTAAAGGGGACTCGTCTATTGCCGGGGAGCTGTTTTTT. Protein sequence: CSVKGDSSIAGELFF.